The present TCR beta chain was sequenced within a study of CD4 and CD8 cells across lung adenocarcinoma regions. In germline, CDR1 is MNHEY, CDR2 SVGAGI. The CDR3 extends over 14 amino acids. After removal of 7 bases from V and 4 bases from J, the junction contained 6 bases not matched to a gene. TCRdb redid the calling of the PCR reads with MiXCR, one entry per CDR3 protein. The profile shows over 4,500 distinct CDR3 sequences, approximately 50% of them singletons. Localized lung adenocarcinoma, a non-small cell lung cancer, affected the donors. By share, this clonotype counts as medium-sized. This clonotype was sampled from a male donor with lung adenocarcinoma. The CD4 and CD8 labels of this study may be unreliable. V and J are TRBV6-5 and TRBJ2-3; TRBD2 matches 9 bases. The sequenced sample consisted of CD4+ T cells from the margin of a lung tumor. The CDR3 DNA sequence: TGTGCCAGCAATCGACTAGCGGATCCAGATACGCAGTATTTT. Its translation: CASNRLADPDTQYF.